The clone carrying this T cell receptor (beta chain) was seen a few times. Its cognate antigen is unknown. This record comes from a study of CD8+ T cells in alopecia areata. Study-wide background: In an open-label trial, patients got 5 to 10 mg tofacitinib twice daily. Findings of the study overall: Sequencing of scalp samples also captures resident alphabeta T cells of normal skin. Whereas mice showed it more clearly, TCR sharing across patients was murkier, possibly because of HLA. Clonality in lesional scalp, especially alopecia totalis/universalis, exceeded that of normal scalp.

Once RNA had been extracted, it was reverse transcribed into cDNA to act as the sequencing template. Clones were sequenced by immunoSEQ multiplex PCR, and TCRdb holds only the in-frame ones, with some missing. Of 8,000 to 10,000 clones listed, 55% to 75% are singletons. Germline V lookup: CDR1 SEHNR, CDR2 FQNEAQ (reference sequence). Trimming left V 5 bases short and J 0 bases short, with 17 bases between. There are 17 residues in the CDR3. The investigators collected lesional scalp punch biopsies and peripheral blood from alopecia areata patients. This sequence joins TRBV7-9 and TRBJ2-1; a weak D match, TRBD2 (5 bases). What was sequenced was skin. The source of this sequence is a human donor with alopecia areata. The DNA for the CDR3 is TGTGCCAGCAGCCTCTTCGGAGCGGAGAACTCCTACAATGAGCAGTTCTTC. This translates into CASSLFGAENSYNEQFF.